One sample yielded the 12 T cell receptor beta chains listed below, sequenced in a study of T cells in Graves' hyperthyroidism and ophthalmopathy. RNA transcripts were the template for amplifying TCR beta CDR3 regions. A set of HTBI primers served as the primers for a first-round RT-PCR of the TCR CDR3. Using its own MiXCR run on the multiplex PCR reads, TCRdb lists one record per CDR3 protein. The data contain a few hundred thousand distinct CDR3 sequences, 15% to 19% of them singletons. Material: blood. The origin of the receptors is a woman aged 30 to 39 with Graves' hyperthyroidism.

This clonotype showed up many times. V gene TRBV7-6 combines with J gene TRBJ1-5; 8 bases match TRBD1. CDR3 length: 16 residues. Trimming at V came to 4 bases and at J to 5 bases, leaving 10 bases not matched to a gene. CDR1 and CDR2 from the germline V gene are SGHVS and FNYEAQ. The CDR3 here is CASSSSTGVADQPQHF. The DNA for the CDR3 is TGTGCCAGCAGCTCATCGACAGGGGTAGCGGATCAGCCCCAGCATTTT.

This clonotype was observed at least ten times. The chain joins TRBV5-1 to TRBJ2-7; tentative D call: TRBD2 (6 bases). The CDR3 runs to 16 residues. The germline gives CDR1 SGHRS, CDR2 YFSETQ. V was trimmed by 5 bases and J by 3 bases, leaving 21 bases between them. The CDR3 nucleotides read TGCGCCAGCAGGCCGGGACTTTTTACTACTTACTACGAGCAGTACTTC. It codes for CASRPGLFTTYYEQYF.

This clonotype has at least ten counts. The J gene is TRBJ2-7, the V gene TRBV28; the match to TRBD2 covers 13 bases. The CDR3 length is 17 residues. Germline CDR1 MDHEN, CDR2 SYDVKM. After removal of 8 bases from V and 0 bases from J, the junction contained 10 bases not matched to a gene. The CDR3 region has the DNA TGTGCCAGCTACTCAATTGGGACTAGCGGGACCTCCTACGAGCAGTACTTC. Translation gives CASYSIGTSGTSYEQYF.

To note about this clonotype: The junction shows a germline mismatch at one end, possibly a read error. This sequence joins TRBV20-1 and TRBJ1-3; D gene unclear. Germline CDR1 is DFQATT and CDR2 is SNEGSKA (reference sequence). The CDR3 totals 13 residues. CDR3 sequence reads: CSAQDSPGDTIYF. The CDR3 coding sequence is TGCAGTGCCCAGGACTCCCCTGGAGACACCATATATTTT.

This clonotype was found many times. This chain uses TRBV15 with TRBJ1-3; tentatively, D is TRBD1 (6 bases). Germline V CDR1 and CDR2: LNHNV, YYDKDF (reference sequence). This CDR3 contains 15 residues. Trimming cost V 0 bases and J 4 bases, with 10 bases left between them. CDR3 residues: CATSRDSGGGNTIYF. The CDR3 DNA follows: TGTGCCACCAGCAGAGATTCCGGGGGCGGAAACACCATATATTTT.

V and J are TRBV7-9 and TRBJ2-2; 9 bases fit TRBD2. The CDR3 consists of 15 residues. Per the germline V gene, CDR1 is SEHNR and CDR2 is FQNEAQ (reference sequence). The V segment lost 7 bases and the J segment 5 bases; nucleotides outside the gene matches: 8. The CDR3 spells CASNPRTSETGELFF. The DNA of the CDR3 is TGTGCCAGCAACCCCCGGACTAGCGAGACCGGGGAGCTGTTTTTT.

In its sample, this clonotype was seen many times. The rearrangement links TRBV12-3 or TRBV12-4 to TRBJ2-2, with 7 bases that match TRBD1. V was pared by 5 bases and J by 0 bases, with 18 bases of the junction left unmatched. CDR3 size: 20 residues. This CDR3 reads CASSGDRDSILHTNTGELFF. CDR3 nucleotide sequence: TGTGCCAGCAGTGGGGACCGGGACAGCATATTACACACGAACACCGGGGAGCTGTTTTTT.

This clonotype was counted many times. This chain joins TRBV28 and TRBJ2-7; D unclear. CDR1 is MDHEN, CDR2 SYDVKM, per germline. The CDR3 sequence is 14 residues long. V lost 5 bases to trimming and J lost 1 base, with 12 bases between them. This CDR3 reads CASSSDTSSYEQYF. The CDR3 DNA follows: TGTGCCAGCAGTAGCGACACGTCTTCCTACGAGCAGTACTTC.

As for this clonotype: With a much larger clone just one base away, this may be a read error. This chain joins TRBV7-9 and TRBJ1-1; a possible D gene is TRBD1 (5 bases). CDR1 SEHNR and CDR2 FQNEAQ come from the germline V gene (reference sequence). The CDR3 has 14 amino acids. The CDR3 loop is CASSRGTANTEAVF. The CDR3 DNA sequence: TGTGCCAGCAGCCGAGGGACGGCTAACACTGAAGCTGTCTTT.

This clonotype has a count of ten or more. The chain is built from TRBV20-1 and TRBJ2-1; 8 bases are a match to TRBD2. The germline V gene has CDR1 DFQATT and CDR2 SNEGSKA (reference sequence). The CDR3 sequence is 15 residues long. V was pared by 0 bases and J by 6 bases, with 7 bases of the junction left unmatched. The CDR3 DNA reads TGCAGTGCTAGAGAGGGCGGGAGGTTTCGCAATGAGCAGTTCTTC. Amino acid sequence: CSAREGGRFRNEQFF.

In this sample, this clonotype turned up many times. The chain carries TRBV20-1 and TRBJ2-7; D unresolved. CDR3 length: 13 residues. V was clipped by 0 bases and J by 3 bases, with 9 bases between them. CDR1 is DFQATT, CDR2 SNEGSKA, per germline (reference sequence). CDR3 coding DNA: TGCAGTGCTAGAGAAAACAGTAACTACGAGCAGTACTTC. Protein product: CSARENSNYEQYF.

The chain has TRBV29-1 and TRBJ1-2, with 7 bases lining up with TRBD1. CDR3 length: 13 amino acids. Germline-derived CDR1 and CDR2 are SQVTM and ANQGSEA. The V and J ends lost 7 bases and 2 bases, in that order; junction bases with no gene match: 7. In nucleotides, the CDR3 is TGCAGCGGCTACAGGGGAACCAACTATGGCTACACCTTC. Translated: CSGYRGTNYGYTF.